A selection of T cell receptor beta chains follows, all from one sample in a study of OX40 agonist ivuxolimab in advanced cancers. The protocol was immunoSEQ multiplex PCR, while the TCRdb copy is restricted to in-frame clones and leaves out a portion. The sample yields tens of thousands of clones, about 89% seen once. The sample consisted of CD4+ or CD8+ T cells sorted from blood, taken in a trial of the OX40 agonist ivuxolimab. Source of these receptors: an adult with an advanced solid tumor such as melanoma, head and neck, liver or kidney cancer. Each CDR3 is given with its conserved first and last residue. D genes are given only for firm matches. Rows give clone size only sometimes, using once, few, many, or a class for an expanded clone.

j_call: TRBJ2-7
v_call: TRBV6-6
clone_size: NA
d_call: TRBD1
cdr3_nt: TGTGCCAGCAGTTACTCGATAGGGGGCAATAGGTACGAGCAGTACTTC
cdr3_aa: CASSYSIGGNRYEQYF

j_call: TRBJ2-6
v_call: TRBV19
clone_size: NA
d_call: NA
cdr3_nt: TGTGCCAGTAGTTTTAGAACGGGTACCCGCTCTGGGGCCAACGTCCTGACTTTC
cdr3_aa: CASSFRTGTRSGANVLTF

j_call: TRBJ1-2
v_call: TRBV2
clone_size: NA
d_call: TRBD1
cdr3_nt: TGTGCCAGCAGTGAATATTCGACAGGGACGGGGGCAAACTATGGCTACACCTTC
cdr3_aa: CASSEYSTGTGANYGYTF

j_call: TRBJ2-1
v_call: TRBV9
clone_size: NA
d_call: NA
cdr3_nt: TGTGCCAGCAGCGTAGCCGTTCTCTCCTACAATGAGCAGTTCTTC
cdr3_aa: CASSVAVLSYNEQFF

j_call: TRBJ2-2
v_call: TRBV5-1
clone_size: NA
d_call: NA
cdr3_nt: TGCGCCAGCAGCTTGTATCTAGCCACCGGGGAGCTGTTTTTT
cdr3_aa: CASSLYLATGELFF

j_call: TRBJ1-5
v_call: TRBV10-1
clone_size: once
d_call: TRBD1
cdr3_nt: TGCGCCAGCAGTCCTGGACAGGGTGGTCCCCAGCATTTT
cdr3_aa: CASSPGQGGPQHF

j_call: TRBJ1-2
v_call: TRBV30
clone_size: NA
d_call: NA
cdr3_nt: TGTGCCTTACTAAAGCCTTCTAACTATGGCTACACCTTC
cdr3_aa: CALLKPSNYGYTF

j_call: TRBJ2-5
v_call: TRBV9
clone_size: NA
d_call: NA
cdr3_nt: TGTGCCAGCAGCATCGGACTCAAACAAGAGACCCAGTACTTC
cdr3_aa: CASSIGLKQETQYF

j_call: TRBJ1-5
v_call: TRBV4-3
clone_size: NA
d_call: NA
cdr3_nt: TGCGCCAGCAGCCAAGAGGTGGGGCCGGGGGGGAGGCAGCCCCAGCATTTT
cdr3_aa: CASSQEVGPGGRQPQHF

j_call: TRBJ1-4
v_call: TRBV28
clone_size: NA
d_call: NA
cdr3_nt: TGTGCCAGCTCTCCCCCGCCAACTAATGAAAAACTGTTTTTT
cdr3_aa: CASSPPPTNEKLFF

j_call: TRBJ2-7
v_call: TRBV21-1
clone_size: NA
d_call: NA
cdr3_nt: TGTGCCAGCAGCAAAGCGCGGCTAGCGGGAAGATACGAGCAGTACTTC
cdr3_aa: CASSKARLAGRYEQYF

j_call: TRBJ2-2
v_call: TRBV11-2
clone_size: NA
d_call: NA
cdr3_nt: TGTGCCAGCAGGTGGGGAGGTCGAGGCACCGGGGAGCTGTTTTTT
cdr3_aa: CASRWGGRGTGELFF

j_call: TRBJ2-7
v_call: TRBV7-9
clone_size: NA
d_call: NA
cdr3_nt: TGTGCCAGCAGCTTAGGTCCCAGGGTGGGCGAGCAGTACTTC
cdr3_aa: CASSLGPRVGEQYF

j_call: TRBJ2-6
v_call: TRBV7-3
clone_size: NA
d_call: NA
cdr3_nt: TGTGCCAGCAGCCTGGGACCTGGGGCCAACGTCCTGACTTTC
cdr3_aa: CASSLGPGANVLTF

j_call: TRBJ1-5
v_call: TRBV7-2
clone_size: NA
d_call: NA
cdr3_nt: TGTGCCAGCAGCTTAAGGGAAAGCAATCAGCCCCAGCATTTT
cdr3_aa: CASSLRESNQPQHF

j_call: TRBJ1-6
v_call: TRBV6-1
clone_size: few
d_call: NA
cdr3_nt: TGTGCCAGCAGGGGTGGGGAATATAATTCACCCCTCCACTTT
cdr3_aa: CASRGGEYNSPLHF